The clone carrying this TCR beta chain has just a few counts. What it binds is not known. Other DNA sequences in this specimen translate into the identical CDR3. From germline, CDR1 is MRHNA and CDR2 SNTAGT. The CDR3 is 15 residues long. After removal of 0 bases from V and 3 bases from J, the junction contained 0 bases not matched to a gene. These data belong to a study of identifying expanded T cells in peripheral blood. General study results and limits: Over approximately two and four weeks, about 15 and 19 clones changed, versus 1.2 between replicates. Clone count variance between roughly 2-week samples rose with total template count.

Clones were sequenced by immunoSEQ multiplex PCR, and TCRdb holds only the in-frame ones, with some missing. The sample lists 60,000 to 70,000 clones, more than 70% occurring once. Collection occurred without any documented infections or immune events in donors. The sequence was collected from a person aged 18 to 70 in good health. This sequence joins TRBV6-4 and TRBJ2-1; 9 bases are a match to TRBD1. Input material: blood. CDR3 bases: TGTGCCAGCAGTGACTCGACAGGGGGCTACAATGAGCAGTTCTTC. Amino acids: CASSDSTGGYNEQFF.